This TCR beta chain appears in the sequencing data of a study of cytomegalovirus exposure and HLA in healthy donors. General study points: First-cohort TCR clusters tended to co-occur in the 90 to 150 validation repertoires, a later analysis found. For cytomegalovirus status, the classifier reportedly gave diagnoses with high specificity and sensitivity. Most sequenced TCRs were rare (though some public TCRs occurred in many donors).

Clones were read by immunoSEQ multiplex PCR, and TCRdb kept only the in-frame ones, dropping some. The sample holds about 98,000 clones, about 83% seen once. A remark on this clone: As yet, its antigen is unknown.

This CDR3 contains 15 residues. Germline V gene lookup returns CDR1 LNHDA and CDR2 SQIVND (reference sequence). Germline trimming cut 5 bases from V and 2 bases from J; bases unmatched to any gene: 9. This sequence joins TRBV19 and TRBJ2-7; 7 bases agree with TRBD2. This receptor was taken from a woman aged 25 to 45 in good health and CMV-seronegative. What was sequenced was PBMCs. CDR3 sequence: CASSSKSGVAYEQYF. As DNA, the CDR3 is TGTGCCAGTAGTTCGAAAAGCGGGGTTGCCTACGAGCAGTACTTC.